The 14 T cell receptor beta chains below come from one sample, sequenced in a study of cytomegalovirus exposure and HLA in healthy donors. PCR employed 60 Vbeta and 13 Jbeta primers. This table comes from immunoSEQ multiplex PCR, and its TCRdb copy is limited to in-frame clones, with some not included. The sample yields around 140,000 clones, 55% to 75% seen once. The sequenced sample was PBMCs. These receptors originate from a man aged 50-59 years in good health and CMV-seropositive.

This clone was recorded a few times. This sequence joins TRBV29-1 and TRBJ1-1; D uncertain. From germline, CDR1 is SQVTM and CDR2 ANQGSEA. The V end lost 3 bases, the J end lost 4 bases, and 9 bases lay between the germline ends. This CDR3 spans 12 amino acids. The DNA for the CDR3 is TGCAGCGTTGAGCACGGGGTCACTGAAGCTTTCTTT. It codes for CSVEHGVTEAFF.

The rearrangement joins TRBV19 to TRBJ2-1, with 11 bases matching TRBD2. Germline loops: CDR1 LNHDA, CDR2 SQIVND (reference sequence). The CDR3 totals 15 residues. The V segment lost 3 bases and the J segment 9 bases; nucleotides outside the gene matches: 7. The CDR3 bases are TGTGCCAGTAGTATTGAGACTAGCGGGACGTCTGAGCAGTTCTTC. It codes for CASSIETSGTSEQFF.

V is TRBV7-9 and J is TRBJ2-7; TRBD1 agrees at 7 bases. The germline V gene has CDR1 SEHNR and CDR2 FQNEAQ (reference sequence). V shed 1 base, J shed 6 bases, and the junction held 12 bases outside the gene matches. The CDR3 covers 16 residues. The CDR3 loop reads CASSLGADRAWGEQYF. In nucleotides, the CDR3 is TGTGCCAGCAGCTTAGGGGCCGACAGGGCCTGGGGCGAGCAGTACTTC.

This clone was observed a handful of times. The chain links TRBV18 to TRBJ1-1; tentative D call: TRBD1 (6 bases). Per the germline V gene, CDR1 is KGHSH and CDR2 is LQKENI. The V end was cut by 3 bases, the J end by 3 bases, with 14 bases between. This CDR3 is built from 15 residues. Written as DNA, the CDR3 is TGTGCCAGCTCACCTAGACAGGCAACGGACACTGAAGCTTTCTTT. Translating it yields CASSPRQATDTEAFF. Variable domain in full (rest from reference TRBV18 and TRBJ1-1): NAGVMQNPRHLVRRRGQEARLRCSPMKGHSHVYWYRQLPEEGLKFMVYLQKENIIDESGMPKERFSAEFPKEGPSILRIQQVVRGDSAAYFCASSPRQATDTEAFFGQGTRLTVV.

This clone has more than one count but fewer than ten. The rearrangement links TRBV9 to TRBJ1-5; the D is unclear. In germline, CDR1 is SGDLS, CDR2 YYNGEE. The CDR3 sequence is 14 residues long. Trimming left V 3 bases short and J 4 bases short, with 11 bases between. The CDR3 region is CASSGTGENQPQHF. CDR3 DNA sequence: TGTGCCAGCAGCGGAACGGGTGAAAATCAGCCCCAGCATTTT.

The J gene is TRBJ2-7, the V gene TRBV6-5, with 10 bases aligning to TRBD1. The CDR3 is made up of 15 amino acids. V trimming: 7 bases; J trimming: 5 bases; junction bases outside the gene matches: 11. In germline, CDR1 is MNHEY, CDR2 SVGAGI. CDR3: CASKSTGQGRNEQYF. CDR3 DNA sequence: TGTGCCAGCAAGTCAACGGGACAGGGGAGGAACGAGCAGTACTTC.

This clone came up a few times. The V gene is TRBV2, the J gene TRBJ1-4, with D tentatively TRBD1 (6 bases). Trimming removed 7 bases at V and 2 bases at J, with 14 bases between. Germline V gene data show CDR1 as SNHLY and CDR2 as FYNNEI. The CDR3 consists of 15 residues. CDR3 DNA sequence: TGTGCCAGCACCGGGACACTTTCGACTAATGAAAAACTGTTTTTT. Translating it yields CASTGTLSTNEKLFF.

The rearrangement uses TRBV27 and TRBJ2-5, with D maybe TRBD2 (7 bases). Germline V lookup: CDR1 MNHEY, CDR2 SMNVEV (reference sequence). This CDR3 has 16 amino acids. V lost 1 base and J lost 1, with 13 bases in between. This CDR3 is CASSLWSGGTQETQYF. In DNA, the CDR3 is TGTGCCAGCAGTTTATGGTCGGGGGGCACCCAAGAGACCCAGTACTTC.

This clone was counted at least ten times. The sample has other DNA sequences that encode this CDR3 too. The chain employs TRBV5-6 and TRBJ2-2; 9 positions agree with TRBD2. Germline V CDR1 and CDR2: SGHDT, YYEEEE. The trim removed 2 bases at V and 2 bases at J, leaving 4 bases unmatched. This CDR3 has 16 residues. The CDR3: CASSFSGRRNTGELFF. As DNA, the CDR3 is TGTGCCAGCAGCTTTAGCGGGAGACGTAACACCGGGGAGCTGTTTTTT.

The chain has TRBV7-9 and TRBJ1-5; 7 bases align to TRBD1. Germline V gene lookup returns CDR1 SEHNR and CDR2 FQNEAQ (reference sequence). The CDR3 totals 16 residues. Germline trimming cut 4 bases from V and 4 bases from J; bases unmatched to any gene: 10. The CDR3 sequence: CASSSYSGQQNQPQHF. The CDR3 nucleotides read TGTGCCAGCAGCTCTTATTCGGGACAGCAGAATCAGCCCCAGCATTTT.

Written as DNA, the CDR3 is TGTGCCAGCACCAAGACAGGGGCTAACTATGGCTACACCTTC. It yields the protein CASTKTGANYGYTF. The chain is built from TRBV6-5 and TRBJ1-2; 8 bases fit TRBD1. Per the germline V gene, CDR1 is MNHEY and CDR2 is SVGAGI. CDR3 length equals 14 residues. Germline trimming cut 7 bases from V and 0 bases from J; bases unmatched to any gene: 4.

This sequence joins TRBV2 and TRBJ2-5; 14 positions match TRBD2. Looked up from germline, CDR1 is SNHLY and CDR2 is FYNNEI. The CDR3 runs 18 residues. Germline trimming cut 6 bases from V and 5 bases from J; bases unmatched to any gene: 14. In DNA form, the CDR3 reads TGTGCCAGCAGCAGGGGCCCGGGACTAGCGGGAGTCGGGGAGACCCAGTACTTC. Encoded protein: CASSRGPGLAGVGETQYF.

V gene TRBV27 combines with J gene TRBJ2-1; 8 nucleotides align to TRBD2. V was clipped by 5 bases and J by 8 bases; unmatched bases: 14. CDR1 and CDR2 (germline): MNHEY, SMNVEV (reference sequence). This CDR3 region has 16 residues. CDR3 DNA: TGTGCCAGCAGTCCAATCGGGGGGACTAGGTTTGATGAGCAGTTCTTC. Amino acids: CASSPIGGTRFDEQFF.

The genes are TRBV18 and TRBJ2-6, with a tentative D call TRBD1 (5 bases). The CDR3 extends over 17 amino acids. Germline assignment: CDR1 KGHSH and CDR2 LQKENI. V was cut by 0 bases and J by 0 bases, with 9 bases left in between. CDR3: CASSPPGVNSGANVLTF. The CDR3 DNA reads as TGTGCCAGCTCACCACCAGGGGTAAACTCTGGGGCCAACGTCCTGACTTTC.